Shown below are 21 T cell receptor beta chains from a single sample sequenced in a study of blood T cell repertoires in COVID-19. Profiling relied on immunoSEQ multiplex PCR, and the TCRdb table lists in-frame clones only, not all of them. The table records some 200,000 clones, 75% to 95% of them present only once. Sequencing input: peripheral blood. These receptors all come from a man aged 50 or older with acute or convalescent COVID-19.

The chain is built from TRBV2 and TRBJ2-1; no definite D call. V lost 7 bases and J 0 bases, leaving 13 bases between the germline ends. CDR1 SNHLY and CDR2 FYNNEI come from the germline V gene. This CDR3 has 15 amino acids. CDR3: CASIHYPSSYNEQFF. For the CDR3, the DNA is TGTGCCAGCATTCATTACCCTAGCTCCTACAATGAGCAGTTCTTC.

The rearrangement joins TRBV5-5 to TRBJ2-7, with TRBD2 matching over 16 bases. J gave up 4 bases and V 5 bases, and 9 bases lay outside the gene matches. Germline loops: CDR1 SGHKS, CDR2 YYEKEE (reference sequence). This CDR3 comprises 17 residues. The CDR3 DNA reads as TGTGCCAGCAGAACCGGGACTAGCGGGGGGGCGCGGTACGAGCAGTACGTC. It codes for CASRTGTSGGARYEQYV.

This clone was picked up a small number of times. This sequence joins TRBV5-6 and TRBJ2-5, with D uncertain. The V gene's germline CDR1 is SGHDT and CDR2 YYEEEE. The V gene lost 4 bases and the J gene lost 0 bases, with 7 bases spanning the gap. This CDR3 contains 13 residues. This chain's CDR3 is CASSQEYQETQYF. The CDR3 DNA sequence: TGTGCCAGCAGCCAAGAGTACCAAGAGACCCAGTACTTC.

The chain employs TRBV9 and TRBJ2-2, with a weak D call TRBD1 (5 bases). The CDR3 is 14 residues long. V was shortened by 3 bases and J by 6 bases, with 12 bases between the two germline ends. From germline, CDR1 is SGDLS and CDR2 YYNGEE. CDR3 DNA sequence: TGTGCCAGCAGCGAGGGGCCAAGGCCCGGGGAGCTGTTTTTT. It encodes CASSEGPRPGELFF. The full variable domain, with the rest looked up from reference TRBV9 and TRBJ2-2, is DSGVTQTPKHLITATGQRVTLRCSPRSGDLSVYWYQQSLDQGLQFLIQYYNGEERAKGNILERFSAQQFPDLHSELNLSSLELGDSALYFCASSEGPRPGELFFGEGSRLTVL.

The V call is TRBV6-5, the J call TRBJ1-2; possibly TRBD1 for D (6 bases). Trimming took 6 bases from V and 0 from J, leaving 11 bases between them. This CDR3 spans 14 amino acids. The V gene's germline CDR1 is MNHEY and CDR2 SVGAGI. The CDR3 coding sequence is TGTGCCAGCAGGCCGGACAGCGCTAACTATGGCTACACCTTC. As protein: CASRPDSANYGYTF.

The chain's CDR3 is CASSPTLLGGNQPQHF. DNA for the CDR3: TGTGCCAGCTCCCCTACCCTTTTAGGGGGCAATCAGCCCCAGCATTTT. V and J are TRBV18 and TRBJ1-5; maybe TRBD1 (5 bases). Germline V gene sequence: CDR1 KGHSH, CDR2 LQKENI. The ends were cut back, 6 bases at V and 2 bases at J, with 17 bases in the middle. CDR3 length equals 16 residues.

This chain uses TRBV27 with TRBJ2-1; D is possibly TRBD1 (6 bases). V lost 7 bases and J 2 bases, leaving 18 bases between the germline ends. The germline gives CDR1 MNHEY, CDR2 SMNVEV (reference sequence). The CDR3 is made up of 16 amino acids. The CDR3 nucleotides read TGTGCCAGCAAGGTTGCGAACAGGGAGCCCTACAATGAGCAGTTCTTC. Protein product: CASKVANREPYNEQFF.

The J gene is TRBJ2-7, the V gene TRBV28; possibly TRBD1 for D (6 bases). The CDR3 contains 15 residues. CDR1 is MDHEN and CDR2 is SYDVKM in the germline V gene. Trimming stripped 6 bases from V and 3 bases from J, with 18 bases between. For the CDR3, the DNA is TGTGCCAGCAGCCCTCTGAGGGCAGGGGACTACGAGCAGTACTTC. Translated, it gives CASSPLRAGDYEQYF.

V gene TRBV5-1 combines with J gene TRBJ1-4, with TRBD1 matching over 7 bases. The CDR3 sequence is 14 residues long. Losses at the gene ends were 4 bases for V and 3 bases for J; bases not matched to a gene: 3. CDR1 SGHRS and CDR2 YFSETQ come from the germline V gene. CDR3 in amino acids: CASSNRGANEKLFF. For the CDR3, the DNA is TGCGCCAGCAGCAACAGGGGAGCTAATGAAAAACTGTTTTTT.

CDR3 DNA sequence: TGTGCCATCAGTGAGTCCAGACAGGGGAGGGACGAGCAGTACTTC. Amino acid sequence: CAISESRQGRDEQYF. The chain couples TRBV10-3 to TRBJ2-7; the D gene is possibly TRBD1 (8 bases). The CDR3 consists of 15 residues. The ends were cut back, 0 bases at V and 5 bases at J, with 14 bases in the middle. CDR1 is ENHRY and CDR2 is SYGVKD in the germline V gene.

The V call is TRBV7-9, the J call TRBJ1-1; D is possibly TRBD1 (6 bases). This CDR3 has 16 amino acids. CDR1 and CDR2 (germline): SEHNR, FQNEAQ (reference sequence). The ends were cut back, 5 bases at V and 0 bases at J, with 16 bases in the middle. The CDR3 bases are TGTGCCAGCAGCCCCAGGGGACGTAGCATGAACACTGAAGCTTTCTTT. Translation gives CASSPRGRSMNTEAFF.

The chain uses TRBV23-1 and TRBJ2-7; 7 bases line up with TRBD2. TRBV23-1 falls under the ORF class, with uncertain function. V trimming: 2 bases; J trimming: 3 bases; junction bases outside the gene matches: 19. The CDR3 loop spans 19 amino acids. CDR3: CASSQPAPFGLAGVYEQYF. Here the CDR3 DNA reads TGCGCCAGCAGTCAACCGGCCCCCTTCGGCTTAGCGGGCGTCTACGAGCAGTACTTC.

This sequence joins TRBV24-1 and TRBJ1-5, with a tentative D call TRBD1 (6 bases). The CDR3 totals 18 residues. Germline CDR1 is KGHDR and CDR2 is SFDVKD. V was pared by 4 bases and J by 5 bases, with 23 bases between. The CDR3 region has the DNA TGTGCCACCAGTGACGCGGCGGGGGCGGCGGGGTTCGATCAGCCCCAGCATTTT. Residues: CATSDAAGAAGFDQPQHF.

The chain links TRBV6-1 to TRBJ1-2; D unresolved. Per germline, CDR1 MNHNS and CDR2 SASEGT. V dropped 2 bases and J dropped 4 bases, with 8 bases sitting between them. This CDR3 has 13 residues. CDR3 in DNA: TGTGCCAGCAGTGAAATTGGGCCCTATGGCTACACCTTC. Residues: CASSEIGPYGYTF.

The chain couples TRBV11-1 to TRBJ1-2, with 7 bases lining up with TRBD1. Trimming cost V 5 bases and J 8 bases; bases outside gene matches: 8. Per the germline V gene, CDR1 is SGHAT and CDR2 is FQDESV (reference sequence). This CDR3 is 13 amino acids long. The CDR3 sequence is CASSKGQQGGYTF. In DNA form, the CDR3 reads TGTGCCAGCAGCAAGGGACAGCAAGGAGGCTACACCTTC.

The chain couples TRBV4-2 to TRBJ1-1, with TRBD1 matching 8 bases. From germline, CDR1 is LGHNA and CDR2 YNFKEQ. This CDR3 has 16 residues. The junction had 4 bases not matched to a gene; V was cut back by 1 base and J by 0 bases. For the CDR3, the DNA is TGTGCCAGCAGCCAAGTGGGACAGGCAATGAACACTGAAGCTTTCTTT. It yields the protein CASSQVGQAMNTEAFF.

This clone came up once. V is TRBV21-1 and J is TRBJ1-3. TRBV21-1 is a known pseudogene. This CDR3 comprises 21 residues. The CDR3, as DNA: TGTGCCAGCAGCAAAGAGGGGGGGGAGACCGGACGGCAAGACTCTGGAAACACCATATATTTT. It specifies CASSKEGGETGRQDSGNTIYF.

This clone was recorded only once. V gene TRBV5-8 combines with J gene TRBJ2-5; D unresolved. The germline V gene encodes CDR1 SGHTS and CDR2 YDEGEE. The CDR3 extends over 13 amino acids. V lost 2 bases and J 5 bases, leaving 10 bases between the germline ends. CDR3 sequence reads: CASSFEARETQYF. The CDR3 bases are TGTGCCAGCAGCTTTGAAGCCCGGGAGACCCAGTACTTC.

The chain combines TRBV27 with TRBJ1-4; 8 positions match TRBD1. The germline V gene encodes CDR1 MNHEY and CDR2 SMNVEV (reference sequence). The CDR3 spans 17 residues. J lost 7 bases, V lost 5 bases, and 15 bases had no gene match. The CDR3 region has the DNA TGTGCCAGCAGTACCCGAAATTGGACAGGGCAAGGTGAAAAACTGTTTTTT. Protein: CASSTRNWTGQGEKLFF.

The J gene is TRBJ1-1, the V gene TRBV18; 8 positions match TRBD1. CDR3 length: 16 amino acids. After removal of 5 bases from V and 4 bases from J, the junction contained 12 bases not matched to a gene. Per germline, CDR1 KGHSH and CDR2 LQKENI. CDR3 protein: CASSYRQVGQGTEAFF. CDR3 bases: TGTGCCAGCTCATACAGACAGGTTGGACAGGGCACTGAAGCTTTCTTT.

The gene calls are TRBV3-1 (or the pseudogene TRBV3-2) and TRBJ1-2; a weak D match, TRBD1 (5 bases). With 1 base removed from V and 6 bases from J, the gap between germline ends came to 15 bases. The V gene's germline CDR1 is LGHDT and CDR2 YNNKEL (reference sequence). This CDR3 is built from 15 residues. The CDR3 sequence: CASSQGGGARDGYTF. The CDR3 DNA reads as TGTGCCAGCAGCCAAGGAGGTGGGGCAAGGGATGGCTACACCTTC.